This T cell receptor beta chain is from a study of blood T cell repertoires in COVID-19. About the study: COVID-19 samples collected from the United States, Italy and Spain covered acute and convalescent phases.

Study processing details: Cell counts per sample came from amplifying reference gene primers. Profiling relied on immunoSEQ multiplex PCR, and the TCRdb table lists in-frame clones only, not all of them. V and J calls and clone size follow that table, whereas D and trimming were derived from the DNA. Among about 240,000 clones listed, approximately 78% were seen once. V lost 8 bases, J lost 5 bases, and 7 bases stayed unmatched. The CDR3 is 14 residues long. The V gene's germline CDR1 is SGHRS and CDR2 YFSETQ. The receptor comes from an older woman with active or convalescent COVID-19. The genes are TRBV5-1 and TRBJ2-3; 11 bases match TRBD1. The sample taken for sequencing was peripheral blood. Here the CDR3 DNA reads TGCGCCAGTCGGCCGGGACAGGGGGTAGATACGCAGTATTTT. As protein: CASRPGQGVDTQYF.